The 10 T cell receptor beta chains below were found in one sample sequenced in a study of T cells in Graves' hyperthyroidism and ophthalmopathy. RNA transcripts were the template for amplifying TCR beta CDR3 regions. The HTBI set primed first-round TCR CDR3 RT-PCR. Using its own MiXCR run on the multiplex PCR reads, TCRdb lists one record per CDR3 protein. The sample includes about 610,000 distinct CDR3 sequences, 46% of them seen just once. Sequencing used peripheral blood or thyroid tissue (not recorded which). These receptor sequences come from a woman under 30 with Graves' hyperthyroidism.

Worth noting for this clonotype: It may be a read error: a sequence one base away is much more abundant. The rearrangement joins TRBV7-9 to TRBJ1-2, with TRBD1 identical over 10 bases. V lost 5 bases, J lost 7 bases, and 10 bases stayed unmatched. Germline CDR1 SEHNR, CDR2 FQNEAQ (reference sequence). There are 15 residues in the CDR3. The CDR3 spells CASSHPGQGLGGYTF. The DNA of the CDR3 is TGTGCCAGCAGCCACCCGGGACAGGGGTTGGGTGGCTACACCTTC. The entire variable domain, with the rest obtained from reference TRBV7-9 and TRBJ1-2, is as follows: DTGVSQNPRHKITKRGQNVTFRCDPISEHNRLYWYRQTLGQGPEFLTYFQNEAQLEKSRLLSDRFSAERPKGSFSTLEIQRTEQGDSAMYLCASSHPGQGLGGYTFGSGTRLTVV.

Many counts were recorded for this clonotype. The chain is built from TRBV7-9 and TRBJ2-7; 10 bases are a match to TRBD1. Trimming took 1 base from V and 4 from J; bases not matched to a gene: 4. From germline, CDR1 is SEHNR and CDR2 FQNEAQ (reference sequence). This CDR3 has 15 amino acids. CDR3 sequence (DNA): TGTGCCAGCAGCTTAGGGGACAGGGGTCTTTACGAGCAGTACTTC. Translating it yields CASSLGDRGLYEQYF.

This clonotype was picked up many times. J is TRBJ2-3 and V is TRBV2, with 8 bases matching TRBD1. Per germline, CDR1 SNHLY and CDR2 FYNNEI. J was trimmed by 4 bases and V by 8 bases; bases with no gene match: 8. The CDR3 totals 14 residues. The CDR3 nucleotides are TGTGCCAGCCTCGGACAGGGTAGCGCAGATACGCAGTATTTT. This codes for CASLGQGSADTQYF.

The chain combines TRBV11-3 with TRBJ2-6; D may be TRBD2 (5 bases). The CDR3 totals 12 residues. Trimming cost V 1 base and J 15 bases, with 10 bases left between them. Germline assignment: CDR1 SGHNT and CDR2 YENEEA. DNA of the CDR3: TGTGCCAGCAGCTTAGCCCCCAGCGGCCTGACTTTC. Translation gives CASSLAPSGLTF.

The rearrangement links TRBV20-1 to TRBJ2-5; D may match TRBD1 or TRBD2 (5 bases each). CDR3 size: 12 residues. Germline CDR1 and CDR2: DFQATT and SNEGSKA (reference sequence). Between the trimmed V and J ends, which lost 3 bases and 7 bases, there was a span of 12 bases. CDR3 coding DNA: TGCAGTGCTAGCTCCGGGGCGCGGACCCAGTACTTC. Amino acids: CSASSGARTQYF.

The chain combines TRBV4-1 with TRBJ1-3, with D perhaps matching TRBD1 (5 bases). Germline CDR1 reads MGHRA; CDR2 reads YSYEKL. Trimming removed 3 bases from V and 4 bases from J, with 13 bases in between. The CDR3 covers 15 residues. This CDR3 reads CASSQAQGPGNTIYF. DNA of the CDR3: TGCGCCAGCAGCCAGGCCCAGGGTCCCGGAAACACCATATATTTT.

This clonotype was counted ten times or more. The chain uses TRBV7-9 and TRBJ1-1, with D unresolved. The CDR3 totals 13 residues. The V and J ends lost 1 base and 5 bases respectively, with 8 bases between them. Per the germline V gene, CDR1 is SEHNR and CDR2 is FQNEAQ (reference sequence). Here the CDR3 reads CASSLGLPTEAFF. In nucleotides, the CDR3 is TGTGCCAGCAGCTTAGGTCTCCCTACTGAAGCTTTCTTT. Complete variable domain (other parts from reference TRBV7-9 and TRBJ1-1): DTGVSQNPRHKITKRGQNVTFRCDPISEHNRLYWYRQTLGQGPEFLTYFQNEAQLEKSRLLSDRFSAERPKGSFSTLEIQRTEQGDSAMYLCASSLGLPTEAFFGQGTRLTVV.

The gene calls are TRBV7-9 and TRBJ1-3; TRBD1 agrees at 9 bases. With V trimmed by 3 bases and J by 2 bases, 5 bases remained unmatched. CDR1 and CDR2 from the germline V gene are SEHNR and FQNEAQ (reference sequence). The CDR3 extends over 16 amino acids. The CDR3 DNA reads as TGTGCCAGCAGCTTGGGGACAGGGCGCACTGGAAACACCATATATTTT. This gives the protein CASSLGTGRTGNTIYF.

The gene calls are TRBV15 and TRBJ2-6; D possibly matches TRBD1 or TRBD2 (6 bases each). The V end lost 1 base, the J end lost 2 bases, and 12 bases lay between the germline ends. Per the germline V gene, CDR1 is LNHNV and CDR2 is YYDKDF (reference sequence). The CDR3 is 17 residues long. CDR3 nucleotides: TGTGCCACCAGCAGAGGATCGGGGGCTACTGGGGCCAACGTCCTGACTTTC. Translating it yields CATSRGSGATGANVLTF.

In the case of this clonotype: This sequence may be a read error, since a much larger clone differs from it by one base. This chain links TRBV19 with TRBJ2-7; 9 bases are a match to TRBD2. Unmatched junction bases numbered 6, after V lost 3 bases and J lost 3 bases. CDR3 length: 15 residues. CDR1 and CDR2 from the germline V gene are LNHDA and SQIVND (reference sequence). CDR3 loop: CASSIGGGAGYEQYF. In DNA, the CDR3 is TGTGCCAGTAGTATCGGCGGGGGGGCCGGCTACGAGCAGTACTTC.